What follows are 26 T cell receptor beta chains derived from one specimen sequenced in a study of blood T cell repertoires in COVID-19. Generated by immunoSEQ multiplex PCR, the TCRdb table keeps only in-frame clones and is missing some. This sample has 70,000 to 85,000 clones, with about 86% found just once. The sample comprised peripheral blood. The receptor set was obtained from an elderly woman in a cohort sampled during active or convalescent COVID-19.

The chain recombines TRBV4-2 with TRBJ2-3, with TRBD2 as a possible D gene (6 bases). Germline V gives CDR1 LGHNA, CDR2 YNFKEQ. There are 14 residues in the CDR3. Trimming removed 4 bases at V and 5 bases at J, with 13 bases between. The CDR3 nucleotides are TGTGCCAGCAGCCGAACGGGAGTCGTAGATACGCAGTATTTT. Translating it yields CASSRTGVVDTQYF.

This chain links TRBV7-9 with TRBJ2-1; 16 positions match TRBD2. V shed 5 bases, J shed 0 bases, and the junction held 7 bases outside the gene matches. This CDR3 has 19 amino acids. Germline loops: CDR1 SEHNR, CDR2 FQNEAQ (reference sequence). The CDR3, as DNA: TGTGCCAGCAGCCCGAAGGGACTAGCGGGAGGGAGCTCCTACAATGAGCAGTTCTTC. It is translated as CASSPKGLAGGSSYNEQFF.

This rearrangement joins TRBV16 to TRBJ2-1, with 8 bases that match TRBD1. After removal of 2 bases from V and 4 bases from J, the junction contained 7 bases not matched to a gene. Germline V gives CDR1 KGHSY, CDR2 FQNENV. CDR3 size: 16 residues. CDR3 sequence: CASSQDRGLGYNEQFF. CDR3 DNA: TGTGCCAGCAGCCAAGACAGGGGTTTGGGATACAATGAGCAGTTCTTC.

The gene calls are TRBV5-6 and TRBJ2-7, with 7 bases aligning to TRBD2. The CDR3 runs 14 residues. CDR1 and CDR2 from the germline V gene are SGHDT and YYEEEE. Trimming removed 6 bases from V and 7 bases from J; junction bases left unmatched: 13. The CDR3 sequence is CASNQVRGSGEQYV. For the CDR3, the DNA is TGTGCCAGCAACCAGGTCCGCGGGAGTGGTGAGCAGTACGTC.

CDR3 region: CASSESRLAGRNEQFF. The CDR3 DNA is TGCGCCAGCAGTGAGTCGAGACTAGCGGGCCGCAATGAGCAGTTCTTC. The chain couples TRBV10-1 to TRBJ2-1; 10 bases fit TRBD2. After removal of 0 bases from V and 6 bases from J, the junction contained 5 bases not matched to a gene. CDR3 length equals 16 residues. Germline V gene data show CDR1 as WNHNN and CDR2 as SYGVQD (reference sequence).

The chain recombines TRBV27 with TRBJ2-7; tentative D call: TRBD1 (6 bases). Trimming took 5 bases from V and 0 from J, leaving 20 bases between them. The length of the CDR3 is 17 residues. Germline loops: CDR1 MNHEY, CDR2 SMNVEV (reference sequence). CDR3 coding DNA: TGTGCCAGCAGTCACTCCCTCAGGGACACTATCTCCTACGAGCAGTACTTC. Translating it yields CASSHSLRDTISYEQYF.

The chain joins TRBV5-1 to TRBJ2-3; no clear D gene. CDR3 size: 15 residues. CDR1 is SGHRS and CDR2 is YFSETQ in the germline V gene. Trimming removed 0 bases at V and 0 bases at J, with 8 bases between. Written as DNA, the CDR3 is TGCGCCAGCAGCTTGGCCGACGGGAGCACAGATACGCAGTATTTT. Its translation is CASSLADGSTDTQYF.

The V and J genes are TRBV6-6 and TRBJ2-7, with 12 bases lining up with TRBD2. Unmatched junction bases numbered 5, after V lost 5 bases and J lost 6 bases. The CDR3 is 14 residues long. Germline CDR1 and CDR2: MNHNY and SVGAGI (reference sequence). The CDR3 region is CASSPGTSGFEQYF. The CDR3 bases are TGTGCCAGCAGTCCCGGGACTAGCGGGTTCGAGCAGTACTTC.

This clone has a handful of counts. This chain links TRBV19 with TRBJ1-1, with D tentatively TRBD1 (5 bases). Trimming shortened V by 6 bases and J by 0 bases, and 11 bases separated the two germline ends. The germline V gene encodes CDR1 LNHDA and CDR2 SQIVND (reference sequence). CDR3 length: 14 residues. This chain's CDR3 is CASSRQLMNTEAFF. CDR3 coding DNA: TGTGCCAGTAGCCGACAGCTCATGAACACTGAAGCTTTCTTT.

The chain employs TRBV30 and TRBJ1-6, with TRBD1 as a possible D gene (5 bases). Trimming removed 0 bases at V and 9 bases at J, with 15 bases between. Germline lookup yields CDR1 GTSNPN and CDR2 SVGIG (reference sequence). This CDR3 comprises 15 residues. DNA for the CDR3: TGTGCCTGGAGTGTTTGGGGGGAGGTGGTTTCACCCCTCCACTTT. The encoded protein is CAWSVWGEVVSPLHF.

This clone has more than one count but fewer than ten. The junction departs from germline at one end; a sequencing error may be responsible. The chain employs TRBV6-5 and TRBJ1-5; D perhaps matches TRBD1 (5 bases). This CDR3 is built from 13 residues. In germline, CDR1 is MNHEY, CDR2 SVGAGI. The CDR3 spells CSSELGPNQPQHF. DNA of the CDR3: TGTTCCAGTGAACTGGGGCCCAATCAGCCCCAGCATTTT.

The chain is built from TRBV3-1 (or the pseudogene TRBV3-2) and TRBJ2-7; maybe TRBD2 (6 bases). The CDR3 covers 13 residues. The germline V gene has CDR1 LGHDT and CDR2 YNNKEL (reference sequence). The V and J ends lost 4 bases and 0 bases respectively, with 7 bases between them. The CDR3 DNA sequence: TGTGCCAGCAGCCGGGGAGGCTCCTACGAGCAGTACGTC. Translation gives CASSRGGSYEQYV.

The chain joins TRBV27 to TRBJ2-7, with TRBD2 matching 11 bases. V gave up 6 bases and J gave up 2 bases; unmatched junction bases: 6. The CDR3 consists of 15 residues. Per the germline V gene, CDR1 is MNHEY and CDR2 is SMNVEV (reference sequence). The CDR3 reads CASRRELAGAYEQYF. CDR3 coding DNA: TGTGCCAGCAGACGAGAACTAGCGGGAGCCTACGAGCAGTACTTC.

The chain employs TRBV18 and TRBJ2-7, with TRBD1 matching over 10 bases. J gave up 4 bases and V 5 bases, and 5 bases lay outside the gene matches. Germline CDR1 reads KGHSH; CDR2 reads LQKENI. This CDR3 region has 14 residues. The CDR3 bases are TGTGCCAGCTCATCGGGACAGGGGAAATACGAGCAGTACTTC. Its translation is CASSSGQGKYEQYF.

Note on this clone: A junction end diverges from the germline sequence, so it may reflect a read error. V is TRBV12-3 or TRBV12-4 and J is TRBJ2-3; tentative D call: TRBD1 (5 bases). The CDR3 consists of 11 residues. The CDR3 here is CASSLGPDTVF. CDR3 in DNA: TGTGCCAGCAGTTTAGGTCCGGACACAGTGTTT.

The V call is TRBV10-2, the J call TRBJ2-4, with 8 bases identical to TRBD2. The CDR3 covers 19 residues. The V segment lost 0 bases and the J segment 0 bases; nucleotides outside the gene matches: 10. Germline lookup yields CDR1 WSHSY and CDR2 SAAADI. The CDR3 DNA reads TGCGCCAGCAGTGAGTCCTCAGCGGGAGTGGTTATAGCCAAAAACATTCAGTACTTC. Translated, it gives CASSESSAGVVIAKNIQYF.

The CDR3 reads CASSQGNSGSYEQYF. The DNA for the CDR3 is TGTGCCAGCAGCCAAGGTAATAGCGGGAGCTACGAGCAGTACTTC. The genes are TRBV3-1 (or the pseudogene TRBV3-2) and TRBJ2-7, with TRBD2 identical over 9 bases. Germline assignment: CDR1 LGHDT and CDR2 YNNKEL (reference sequence). The junction had 4 bases not matched to a gene; V was cut back by 1 base and J by 3 bases. This CDR3 is 15 amino acids long.

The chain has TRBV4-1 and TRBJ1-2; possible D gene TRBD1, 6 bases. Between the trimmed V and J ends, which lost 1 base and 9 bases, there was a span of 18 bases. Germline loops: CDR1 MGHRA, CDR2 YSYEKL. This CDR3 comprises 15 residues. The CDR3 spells CASSQGERGYERYTF. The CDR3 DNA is TGCGCCAGCAGCCAAGGCGAGAGGGGGTACGAGCGCTACACCTTC.

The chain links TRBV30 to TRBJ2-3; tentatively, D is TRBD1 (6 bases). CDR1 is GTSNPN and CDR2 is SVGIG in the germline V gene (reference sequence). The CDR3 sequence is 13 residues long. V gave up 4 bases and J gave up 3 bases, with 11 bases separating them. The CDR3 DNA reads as TGTGCCTGGACGACAGGATCAACAGATACGCAGTATTTT. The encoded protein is CAWTTGSTDTQYF.

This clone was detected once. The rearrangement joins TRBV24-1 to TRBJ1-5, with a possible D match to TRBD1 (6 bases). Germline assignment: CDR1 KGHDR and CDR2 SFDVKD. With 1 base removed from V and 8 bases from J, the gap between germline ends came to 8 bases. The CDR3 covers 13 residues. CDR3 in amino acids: CATSDFRGEPQHF. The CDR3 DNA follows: TGTGCCACCAGTGATTTCAGGGGTGAGCCCCAGCATTTT.

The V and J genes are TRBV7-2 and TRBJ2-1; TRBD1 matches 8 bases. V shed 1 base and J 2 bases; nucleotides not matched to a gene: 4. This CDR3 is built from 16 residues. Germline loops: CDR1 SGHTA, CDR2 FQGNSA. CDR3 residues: CASSLEGTGPYNEQFF. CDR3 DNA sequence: TGTGCCAGCAGCTTAGAAGGGACAGGTCCCTACAATGAGCAGTTCTTC.

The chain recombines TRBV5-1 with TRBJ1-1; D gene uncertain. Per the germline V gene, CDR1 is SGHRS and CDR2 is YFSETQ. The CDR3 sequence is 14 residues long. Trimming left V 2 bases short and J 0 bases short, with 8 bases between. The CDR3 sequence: CASSFSQMNTEAFF. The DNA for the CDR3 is TGCGCCAGCAGCTTCTCCCAGATGAACACTGAAGCTTTCTTT.

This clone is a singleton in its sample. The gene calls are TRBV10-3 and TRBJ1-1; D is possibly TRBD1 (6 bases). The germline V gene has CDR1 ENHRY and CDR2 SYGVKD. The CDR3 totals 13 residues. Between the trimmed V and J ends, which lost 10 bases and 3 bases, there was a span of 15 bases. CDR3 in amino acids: CATRQAAYTEAFF. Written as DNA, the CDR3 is TGTGCCACCAGACAGGCAGCGTACACTGAAGCTTTCTTT.

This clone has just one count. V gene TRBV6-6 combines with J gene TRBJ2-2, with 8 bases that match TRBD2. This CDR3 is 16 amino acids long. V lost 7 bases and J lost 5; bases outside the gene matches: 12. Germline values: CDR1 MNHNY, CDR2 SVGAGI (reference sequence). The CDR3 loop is CASKQELASGTGELFF. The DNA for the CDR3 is TGTGCCAGCAAACAAGAGCTGGCTAGCGGGACCGGGGAGCTGTTTTTT.

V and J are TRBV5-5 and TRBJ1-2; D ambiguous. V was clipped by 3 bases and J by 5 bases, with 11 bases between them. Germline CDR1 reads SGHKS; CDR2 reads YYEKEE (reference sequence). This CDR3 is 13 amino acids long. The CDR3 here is CASSSTPRYGYTF. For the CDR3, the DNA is TGTGCCAGCAGCTCCACACCGAGGTATGGCTACACCTTC. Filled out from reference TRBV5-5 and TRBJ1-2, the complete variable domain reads DAGVTQSPTHLIKTRGQQVTLRCSPISGHKSVSWYQQVLGQGPQFIFQYYEKEERGRGNFPDRFSARQFPNYSSELNVNALLLGDSALYLCASSSTPRYGYTFGSGTRLTVV.

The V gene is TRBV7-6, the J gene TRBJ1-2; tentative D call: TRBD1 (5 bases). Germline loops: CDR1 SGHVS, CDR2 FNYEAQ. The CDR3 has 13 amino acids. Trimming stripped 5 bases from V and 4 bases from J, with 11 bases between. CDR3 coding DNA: TGTGCCAGCAGCCCTCAGGGAGGCTATGGCTACACCTTC. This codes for CASSPQGGYGYTF.